The rows below give T cell receptor beta chains drawn from one sample of a study of cytomegalovirus exposure and HLA in healthy donors. Profiled with immunoSEQ multiplex PCR; TCRdb holds only in-frame clones, not every one. The sample totals about 140,000 clones. The sample comprised PBMCs. The receptors were gathered from a woman aged 18-30 years in good health and CMV-seronegative. Both conserved end residues are part of each CDR3. The order of the fields is V gene, J gene, CDR3 length, D gene, CDR3 protein, CDR3 DNA. The D gene is left open where the match is weak.

>TRBV30|TRBJ1-3|13|-
CAWSGAGAYTIYF
TGTGCCTGGAGTGGGGCAGGGGCATACACCATATATTTT
>TRBV5-1|TRBJ2-7|11|-
CASSLGHEQYF
TGCGCCAGCAGCTTGGGGCACGAGCAGTACTTC
>TRBV2|TRBJ1-2|14|-
CASRESGVAFGYTF
TGTGCCAGCAGGGAATCAGGGGTGGCGTTCGGCTACACCTTC
>TRBV14|TRBJ2-1|15|-
CASSRDIASYNEQFF
TGTGCCAGCAGCCGGGACATCGCCTCCTACAATGAGCAGTTCTTC
>TRBV25-1|TRBJ2-5|17|TRBD1
CASSESPGQGHGETQYF
TGTGCCAGCAGTGAATCCCCCGGACAGGGACACGGGGAGACCCAGTACTTC
>TRBV29-1|TRBJ1-2|12|TRBD1
CSVPTGGYGYTF
TGCAGCGTTCCGACAGGGGGCTATGGCTACACCTTC
>TRBV29-1|TRBJ2-1|16|TRBD2
CSVARGRLAGDNEQFF
TGCAGCGTTGCACGGGGGAGACTAGCGGGAGATAATGAGCAGTTCTTC
>TRBV10-1|TRBJ2-7|15|TRBD2
CASSESGGSTYEQYF
TGCGCCAGCAGTGAGTCGGGCGGGAGCACCTACGAGCAGTACTTC
>TRBV5-4|TRBJ2-1|14|TRBD2
CASSLTGGPGEQFF
TGTGCCAGCAGCTTGACGGGAGGGCCGGGTGAGCAGTTCTTC
>TRBV6-5|TRBJ1-2|16|TRBD1
CASSYEGQSSFYGYTF
TGTGCCAGCAGTTACGAGGGACAGAGCTCCTTCTATGGCTACACCTTC
>TRBV7-2|TRBJ2-1|12|TRBD2
CASSGLANEQFF
TGTGCCAGCAGCGGACTAGCGAATGAGCAGTTCTTC
>TRBV6-6|TRBJ2-3|15|TRBD2
CASSYGLAVPDTQYF
TGTGCCAGCAGTTACGGACTAGCGGTCCCAGATACGCAGTATTTT
>TRBV4-1|TRBJ1-1|13|TRBD1
CASSQDGTVEAFF
TGCGCCAGCAGCCAAGATGGGACAGTTGAAGCTTTCTTT
>TRBV28|TRBJ1-5|14|TRBD1
CASSSGGSNQPQHF
TGTGCCAGCAGTTCAGGGGGGAGCAATCAGCCCCAGCATTTT
>TRBV19|TRBJ1-4|14|-
CASSITVANEKLFF
TGTGCCAGTAGTATCACAGTGGCTAATGAAAAACTGTTTTTT
>TRBV9|TRBJ2-1|15|-
CASSLDLSSYNEQFF
TGTGCCAGCAGCCTTGACTTGAGCTCCTACAATGAGCAGTTCTTC
>TRBV30|TRBJ1-1|13|TRBD1
CAWTRQGNTEAFF
TGTGCCTGGACCAGACAGGGGAACACTGAAGCTTTCTTT
>TRBV4-3|TRBJ2-3|15|-
CASSQESSGTDTQYF
TGCGCCAGCAGCCAAGAATCTAGCGGCACAGATACGCAGTATTTT
>TRBV19|TRBJ2-2|14|TRBD1
CATGTGRGPGELFF
TGTGCCACCGGGACAGGGCGGGGCCCCGGGGAGCTGTTTTTT
>TRBV5-6|TRBJ1-3|18|TRBD1
CASSDDRGVQLTGNTIYF
TGTGCCAGCAGCGATGACAGGGGGGTACAACTAACTGGAAACACCATATATTTT
>TRBV29-1|TRBJ1-2|15|-
CSGAQELDRPDGYTF
TGCAGCGGTGCACAGGAACTCGACAGACCAGATGGCTACACCTTC
>TRBV9|TRBJ1-3|15|-
CASSAGHNSGNTIYF
TGTGCCAGCAGCGCAGGACACAACTCTGGAAACACCATATATTTT
>TRBV2|TRBJ2-6|14|-
CASRQSSGANVLTF
TGTGCCAGCAGACAGAGCTCTGGGGCCAACGTCCTGACTTTC
>TRBV2|TRBJ1-1|12|-
CASSRSGLEAFF
TGTGCCAGCAGTAGGTCGGGTTTGGAAGCTTTCTTT
>TRBV5-4|TRBJ1-1|15|-
CASSLVGRGGTEAFF
TGTGCCAGCAGCTTGGTTGGCCGGGGGGGGACTGAAGCTTTCTTT
>TRBV5-1|TRBJ2-2|15|-
CASSLEGRDTGELFF
TGCGCCAGCAGCTTAGAGGGCCGAGACACCGGGGAGCTGTTTTTT
>TRBV6-5|TRBJ2-1|15|TRBD2
CASSYSAGAMDEQFF
TGTGCCAGCAGTTACTCGGCGGGAGCCATGGATGAGCAGTTCTTC
>TRBV7-9|TRBJ2-3|15|TRBD2
CASSLQAGGVDTQYF
TGTGCCAGCAGCTTACAAGCGGGAGGAGTAGATACGCAGTATTTT
>TRBV15|TRBJ2-7|14|-
CATSREDGDYEQYF
TGTGCCACCAGCAGAGAGGACGGAGACTACGAGCAGTACTTC
>TRBV7-2|TRBJ2-1|16|TRBD2
CASSLPLGGGVNEQFF
TGTGCCAGCAGCTTACCGCTCGGGGGAGGGGTTAATGAGCAGTTCTTC
>TRBV27|TRBJ2-3|15|TRBD2
CASGGLAGHTDTQYF
TGTGCCAGCGGGGGACTAGCGGGCCACACAGATACGCAGTATTTT
>TRBV4-1|TRBJ2-3|12|-
CASSLEHDTQYF
TGCGCCAGCAGCCTCGAGCACGATACGCAGTATTTT
>TRBV4-1|TRBJ2-2|16|-
CASSQLGTTAAGELFF
TGCGCCAGCAGCCAACTTGGGACAACTGCCGCGGGGGAGCTGTTTTTT
>TRBV19|TRBJ1-1|14|TRBD1
CASSIGVGQSEAFF
TGTGCCAGTAGTATAGGGGTGGGACAGAGTGAAGCTTTCTTT
>TRBV25-1|TRBJ2-1|14|TRBD2
CASSDSGSRDEQFF
TGTGCCAGCAGTGACAGCGGGAGCAGAGATGAGCAGTTCTTC
>TRBV7-8|TRBJ2-3|15|-
CASAGVGGSTDTQYF
TGTGCCAGTGCCGGAGTTGGAGGTAGCACAGATACGCAGTATTTT
>TRBV5-4|TRBJ2-3|15|-
CASSFFVSFTDTQYF
TGTGCCAGCAGCTTTTTCGTTTCCTTCACAGATACGCAGTATTTT
>TRBV7-9|TRBJ2-2|14|TRBD1
CASPKQGDTGELFF
TGTGCCAGCCCCAAACAGGGGGACACCGGGGAGCTGTTTTTT
>TRBV6-1|TRBJ1-2|15|-
CASDQPRQSNYGYTF
TGTGCCAGCGATCAACCCCGACAGTCTAACTATGGCTACACCTTC
>TRBV10-3|TRBJ1-1|12|-
CAISGGRPEAFF
TGTGCCATCAGCGGGGGGCGGCCTGAAGCTTTCTTT
>TRBV28|TRBJ2-5|17|TRBD1
CASTVPLGQTNQETQYF
TGTGCCAGCACCGTCCCCCTGGGACAGACAAACCAAGAGACCCAGTACTTC
>TRBV11-1|TRBJ2-1|15|TRBD2
CASSLGPGGQNEQFF
TGTGCCAGCAGCTTAGGGCCGGGAGGGCAAAATGAGCAGTTCTTC
>TRBV5-1|TRBJ1-1|15|TRBD1
CASSSERQGGTEAFF
TGCGCCAGCAGCTCAGAAAGACAGGGTGGCACTGAAGCTTTCTTT
>TRBV5-1|TRBJ2-5|14|-
CASSLGTNQETQYF
TGCGCCAGCAGCCTGGGGACAAATCAAGAGACCCAGTACTTC
>TRBV27|TRBJ2-1|12|-
CASSFPGNEQFF
TGTGCCAGCAGTTTTCCCGGGAATGAGCAGTTCTTC
>TRBV5-4|TRBJ2-7|15|TRBD1
CASSLASGTGYEQYF
TGTGCCAGCAGCTTGGCCTCCGGGACAGGGTACGAGCAGTACTTC
>TRBV6-4|TRBJ2-1|15|-
CASSASESSYNEQFF
TGTGCCAGCAGTGCCTCGGAGAGCTCCTACAATGAGCAGTTCTTC
>TRBV5-1|TRBJ1-1|14|-
CASSPTSRGEEAFF
TGCGCCAGCAGCCCAACCTCGCGGGGGGAGGAAGCTTTCTTT
>TRBV19|TRBJ1-1|15|-
CASSIGTGRNTEAFF
TGTGCCAGTAGTATAGGAACGGGAAGGAACACTGAAGCTTTCTTT
>TRBV9|TRBJ1-2|23|TRBD1
CASSRGQTPPKGGETSNNYGYTF
TGTGCCAGCAGCAGGGGACAGACTCCCCCGAAGGGTGGCGAAACCTCGAATAACTATGGCTACACCTTC
>TRBV2|TRBJ2-7|14|TRBD2
CATGGLAGVGEQYF
TGTGCCACAGGGGGACTAGCGGGAGTGGGGGAGCAGTACTTC
>TRBV6-1|TRBJ2-5|14|TRBD2
CASRTSGRGETQYF
TGTGCCAGCAGGACTAGCGGGAGGGGAGAGACCCAGTACTTC
>TRBV9|TRBJ1-1|14|TRBD1
CASSPRDSNTEAFF
TGTGCCAGCAGCCCAAGGGACAGCAACACTGAAGCTTTCTTT
>TRBV6-5|TRBJ2-1|15|-
CASSPGITSYNEQFF
TGTGCCAGCAGTCCCGGGATTACCTCCTACAATGAGCAGTTCTTC
>TRBV5-6|TRBJ2-4|14|TRBD2
CASEAGGRENIQYF
TGTGCCAGCGAAGCGGGAGGACGGGAAAACATTCAGTACTTC
>TRBV30|TRBJ1-1|14|-
CAWSRPLRDSEAFF
TGTGCCTGGAGTAGACCCCTGCGTGACAGTGAAGCTTTCTTT
>TRBV6-1|TRBJ1-2|12|TRBD1
CASINRGYGYTF
TGTGCCAGCATTAACAGGGGCTATGGCTACACCTTC
>TRBV5-4|TRBJ1-3|17|-
CASSATGSPYSGNTIYF
TGTGCCAGCAGCGCCACCGGGAGTCCCTATTCTGGAAACACCATATATTTT
>TRBV10-3|TRBJ2-3|15|TRBD2
CAIRLAGENTDTQYF
TGTGCCATCAGGTTAGCGGGAGAGAACACAGATACGCAGTATTTT
>TRBV6-6|TRBJ1-5|15|-
CASSDADRNHQPQHF
TGTGCCAGCAGTGACGCCGACAGAAATCATCAGCCCCAGCATTTT